Shown below are 25 T cell receptor beta chains from a single sample sequenced in a study of cytomegalovirus exposure and HLA in healthy donors (dated by TCRdb to about 2017). To prepare the library, the immunoSEQ multiplex PCR assay was applied. For the multiplex PCR, a mixture combining 60 forward primers for TCR Vbeta segments and 13 reverse primers for TCR Jbeta segments was used. The clones in this table, taken by TCRdb from immuneACCESS, are in-frame only. Not every clone is retained; where verified, under half of the shortfall comes from an unresolved V gene, and the cause of the rest is unknown. The sample table holds 90,000 to 140,000 clones, of which less than 85% were seen once. Of the sample, over 8% falls within the top ten clones. The sample consisted of PBMCs. The receptors derive from a man aged 35 to 55 in good health and CMV-seropositive.

This clone appeared once. J is TRBJ1-1 and V is TRBV19; D is possibly TRBD1 (5 bases). CDR3 size: 14 residues. CDR1 is LNHDA and CDR2 is SQIVND in the germline V gene (reference sequence). Trimming cost V 4 bases and J 4 bases, with 13 bases left between them. CDR3 coding DNA: TGTGCCAGTAGTAGGTCGGGGGGTCGCACTGAAGCTTTCTTT. This translates into CASSRSGGRTEAFF.

The chain carries TRBV2 and TRBJ2-5, with a tentative D call TRBD2 (5 bases). Per the germline V gene, CDR1 is SNHLY and CDR2 is FYNNEI. This CDR3 spans 14 amino acids. V was pared by 0 bases and J by 5 bases, with 10 bases between. The CDR3 coding sequence is TGTGCCAGCAGTGAAGCGACTAATATGGAGACCCAGTACTTC. This translates into CASSEATNMETQYF.

This chain connects TRBV11-3 to TRBJ2-3, with 12 bases fitting TRBD2. Per the germline V gene, CDR1 is SGHNT and CDR2 is YENEEA. The V segment lost 8 bases and the J segment 3 bases; nucleotides outside the gene matches: 3. CDR3 length: 14 residues. CDR3 nucleotides: TGTGCCAGCGTCACTAGCGGGGGGACAGATACGCAGTATTTT. Its translation is CASVTSGGTDTQYF.

The chain is built from TRBV5-6 and TRBJ2-7, with a possible D match to TRBD1 (5 bases). Germline assignment: CDR1 SGHDT and CDR2 YYEEEE. The V end was cut by 0 bases, the J end by 0 bases, with 7 bases between. There are 14 residues in the CDR3. The CDR3 reads CASSLGGLSYEQYF. Written as DNA, the CDR3 is TGTGCCAGCAGCTTGGGGGGCCTCTCCTACGAGCAGTACTTC.

V and J are TRBV29-1 and TRBJ2-7; 8 nucleotides agree with TRBD2. The CDR3 sequence is 13 residues long. From germline, CDR1 is SQVTM and CDR2 ANQGSEA. V was clipped by 7 bases and J by 2 bases; unmatched bases: 7. CDR3 region: CSGRGGEAYEQYF. The CDR3 nucleotides are TGCAGCGGCCGGGGGGGCGAGGCCTACGAGCAGTACTTC.

V and J are TRBV6-5 and TRBJ1-5; D call uncertain. Germline loops: CDR1 MNHEY, CDR2 SVGAGI. This CDR3 region has 15 residues. V gave up 0 bases and J gave up 4 bases, with 10 bases separating them. The CDR3 DNA reads TGTGCCAGCAGTTACTCGACGTCAGGAAATCAGCCCCAGCATTTT. Protein: CASSYSTSGNQPQHF.

The chain employs TRBV12-5 and TRBJ2-2; D not certain. Germline-derived CDR1 and CDR2 are LGHNT and FRNRAP. Trimming shortened V by 10 bases and J by 0 bases, and 6 bases separated the two germline ends. The CDR3 is 12 amino acids. The CDR3 region is CAITTNTGELFF. The CDR3 region has the DNA TGTGCTATAACAACGAACACCGGGGAGCTGTTTTTT.

This rearrangement joins TRBV5-8 to TRBJ1-5; 9 bases fit TRBD1. The trim removed 7 bases at V and 2 bases at J, leaving 13 bases unmatched. CDR3 length equals 17 residues. Germline CDR1 is SGHTS and CDR2 is YDEGEE. CDR3 amino acids: CASFNRDRVPGNQPQHF. CDR3 sequence (DNA): TGTGCCAGCTTCAACCGGGACAGGGTTCCAGGCAATCAGCCCCAGCATTTT.

The rearrangement joins TRBV2 to TRBJ2-2, with 8 bases that match TRBD1. This CDR3 is built from 14 residues. Germline V gene sequence: CDR1 SNHLY, CDR2 FYNNEI. Trimming cost V 6 bases and J 3 bases; bases outside gene matches: 3. The CDR3 coding sequence is TGTGCCAGCAGGGGGACAGGTCACACCGGGGAGCTGTTTTTT. Translated, it gives CASRGTGHTGELFF.

This chain links TRBV30 with TRBJ2-7, with D maybe TRBD1 (6 bases). V lost 0 bases and J 3 bases, leaving 15 bases between the germline ends. This CDR3 has 15 amino acids. The germline CDR1 and CDR2 sequences are GTSNPN and SVGIG (reference sequence). The CDR3, as DNA: TGTGCCTGGAGTGTACCAGGACAGTTACTCTACGAGCAGTACTTC. Encoded protein: CAWSVPGQLLYEQYF.

This CDR3 is CASSPRIGAGWPLDTQYF. The CDR3 DNA reads TGTGCCAGCAGCCCTCGGATAGGAGCGGGGTGGCCCTTGGATACGCAGTATTTT. This chain connects TRBV11-3 to TRBJ2-3; TRBD2 matches 7 bases. Germline V gives CDR1 SGHNT, CDR2 YENEEA. The CDR3 is 18 amino acids. Trimming removed 5 bases from V and 6 bases from J; junction bases left unmatched: 20.

This chain joins TRBV11-2 and TRBJ1-6; unclear D gene. CDR1 and CDR2 (germline): SGHAT, FQNNGV. V lost 4 bases, J lost 7 bases, and 14 bases lay in between. The CDR3 runs to 15 residues. CDR3 coding DNA: TGTGCCAGCAGCTCGTGGACTTCAAAAAATTCACCCCTCCACTTT. As protein: CASSSWTSKNSPLHF. Full variable domain (rest looked up from reference TRBV11-2 and TRBJ1-6): EAGVAQSPRYKIIEKRQSVAFWCNPISGHATLYWYQQILGQGPKLLIQFQNNGVVDDSQLPKDRFSAERLKGVDSTLKIQPAKLEDSAVYLCASSSWTSKNSPLHFGNGTRLTVT.

This chain uses TRBV4-2 with TRBJ1-2; D unclear. The CDR3 is made up of 15 amino acids. V lost 0 bases and J lost 5, with 13 bases in between. CDR1 is LGHNA, CDR2 YNFKEQ, per germline. The CDR3 sequence: CASSQDPLGRYGYTF. The CDR3 DNA reads as TGTGCCAGCAGCCAAGATCCCCTGGGCAGATATGGCTACACCTTC.

The chain uses TRBV19 and TRBJ1-4; possible D gene TRBD1, 5 bases. CDR3 length: 13 amino acids. V was trimmed by 4 bases and J by 4 bases, leaving 7 bases between them. Germline V gene data show CDR1 as LNHDA and CDR2 as SQIVND (reference sequence). In nucleotides, the CDR3 is TGTGCCAGTAGTACCCAGGGTAATGAAAAACTGTTTTTT. This encodes CASSTQGNEKLFF.

This clone was detected only a few times. CDR3 residues: CASSIVEGQPQHF. The DNA of the CDR3 is TGTGCCAGTAGTATCGTCGAGGGACAGCCCCAGCATTTT. The rearrangement uses TRBV19 and TRBJ1-5; no firm D call. V shed 3 bases and J shed 7 bases, with 10 bases lying between them. The CDR3 extends over 13 amino acids. From germline, CDR1 is LNHDA and CDR2 SQIVND (reference sequence). Together with reference TRBV19 and TRBJ1-5, the CDR3 gives the full variable domain: DGGITQSPKYLFRKEGQNVTLSCEQNLNHDAMYWYRQDPGQGLRLIYYSQIVNDFQKGDIAEGYSVSREKKESFPLTVTSAQKNPTAFYLCASSIVEGQPQHFGDGTRLSIL.

The chain employs TRBV7-2 and TRBJ2-4; 8 nucleotides line up with TRBD1. The V and J ends lost 9 bases and 9 bases, in that order; junction bases with no gene match: 16. The CDR3 sequence is 15 residues long. Germline V gene lookup returns CDR1 SGHTA and CDR2 FQGNSA. The CDR3 sequence is CASRGGQGGMGIQYF. The CDR3 coding sequence is TGTGCCAGTCGTGGCGGACAGGGAGGCATGGGCATTCAGTACTTC. The full variable domain, rest sourced from reference TRBV7-2 and TRBJ2-4, is GAGVSQSPSNKVTEKGKDVELRCDPISGHTALYWYRQSLGQGLEFLIYFQGNSAPDKSGLPSDRFSAERTGGSVSTLTIQRTQQEDSAVYLCASRGGQGGMGIQYFGAGTRLSVL.

The V call is TRBV7-2, the J call TRBJ2-5, with 7 bases fitting TRBD2. Germline CDR1 SGHTA, CDR2 FQGNSA. This CDR3 spans 13 amino acids. Losses at the gene ends were 5 bases for V and 6 bases for J; bases not matched to a gene: 6. In DNA form, the CDR3 reads TGTGCCAGCAGCCCCCAGCGGGACCAGACCCAGTACTTC. It specifies CASSPQRDQTQYF.

The genes are TRBV7-9 and TRBJ2-3; D is perhaps TRBD2 (6 bases). This CDR3 region has 16 residues. V was shortened by 3 bases and J by 0 bases, with 13 bases between the two germline ends. Germline CDR1 is SEHNR and CDR2 is FQNEAQ (reference sequence). CDR3 nucleotides: TGTGCCAGCAGCTTTGGTCGGAGCGGGAGCACAGATACGCAGTATTTT. It translates to CASSFGRSGSTDTQYF.

The chain couples TRBV7-9 to TRBJ2-3, with D unresolved. V lost 1 base to trimming and J lost 5 bases, with 13 bases between them. From germline, CDR1 is SEHNR and CDR2 FQNEAQ (reference sequence). The CDR3 loop spans 15 amino acids. The CDR3 loop is CASSLGEALGDTQYF. Written as DNA, the CDR3 is TGTGCCAGCAGCTTAGGCGAGGCTCTAGGAGATACGCAGTATTTT. Together with reference TRBV7-9 and TRBJ2-3, the CDR3 gives the full variable domain: DTGVSQNPRHKITKRGQNVTFRCDPISEHNRLYWYRQTLGQGPEFLTYFQNEAQLEKSRLLSDRFSAERPKGSFSTLEIQRTEQGDSAMYLCASSLGEALGDTQYFGPGTRLTVL.

The CDR3 DNA reads as TGTGCTTCTAGACCCCCGGGGGGCGGCGGGACCCAGTACTTC. It translates to CASRPPGGGGTQYF. The chain joins TRBV6-1 to TRBJ2-5; a possible D gene is TRBD2 (7 bases). The germline gives CDR1 MNHNS, CDR2 SASEGT. The CDR3 loop spans 14 amino acids.

The chain links TRBV10-3 to TRBJ2-3; the match to TRBD1 covers 8 bases. Germline CDR1 ENHRY, CDR2 SYGVKD. This CDR3 has 14 residues. The V and J ends lost 10 bases and 1 base, in that order; junction bases with no gene match: 7. DNA for the CDR3: TGTGCCACGGGATCGACAGGGGGCACAGATACGCAGTATTTT. Encoded protein: CATGSTGGTDTQYF.

The chain uses TRBV7-9 and TRBJ1-1; a possible D gene is TRBD1 (6 bases). V was trimmed by 4 bases and J by 1 base, leaving 13 bases between them. Germline V lookup: CDR1 SEHNR, CDR2 FQNEAQ (reference sequence). There are 15 residues in the CDR3. In DNA, the CDR3 is TGTGCCAGCAGCTCACAGGGCGCCTCGAACACTGAAGCTTTCTTT. Its translation is CASSSQGASNTEAFF.

This rearrangement joins TRBV27 to TRBJ2-1; 7 bases map to TRBD2. V shed 5 bases and J 9 bases; nucleotides not matched to a gene: 10. Germline loops: CDR1 MNHEY, CDR2 SMNVEV (reference sequence). The CDR3 is 14 residues long. This chain's CDR3 is CASSPWGRGSEQFF. As DNA, the CDR3 is TGTGCCAGCAGTCCCTGGGGGAGGGGCTCTGAGCAGTTCTTC.

The rearrangement joins TRBV7-2 to TRBJ1-1, with 10 positions matching TRBD1. This CDR3 contains 15 residues. Germline values: CDR1 SGHTA, CDR2 FQGNSA. V dropped 5 bases and J dropped 6; count of bases not matched to a gene: 9. CDR3 protein: CASSNQDRGSAEAFF. CDR3 DNA sequence: TGTGCCAGCAGCAACCAGGACAGGGGGAGCGCTGAAGCTTTCTTT.

In its sample, this clone was seen a few times. The rearrangement joins TRBV5-6 to TRBJ2-7, with 10 bases matching TRBD2. CDR3 size: 16 residues. V lost 2 bases and J lost 3; bases outside the gene matches: 8. Looked up from germline, CDR1 is SGHDT and CDR2 is YYEEEE. CDR3 residues: CASSLYPTSGFYEQYF. The CDR3 coding sequence is TGTGCCAGCAGCTTATACCCGACTAGCGGGTTCTACGAGCAGTACTTC.